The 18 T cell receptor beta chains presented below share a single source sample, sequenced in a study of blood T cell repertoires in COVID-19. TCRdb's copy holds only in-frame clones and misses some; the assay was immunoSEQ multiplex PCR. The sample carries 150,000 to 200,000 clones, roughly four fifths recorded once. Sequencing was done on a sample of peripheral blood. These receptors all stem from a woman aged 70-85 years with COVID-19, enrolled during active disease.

The CDR3 DNA reads TGTGCCAGCACAAAACAGGGGGCAGGGACTGAAGCTTTCTTT. It specifies CASTKQGAGTEAFF. This sequence joins TRBV28 and TRBJ1-1, with TRBD1 matching 9 bases. The germline CDR1 and CDR2 sequences are MDHEN and SYDVKM. The CDR3 spans 14 residues. Losses at the gene ends were 7 bases for V and 5 bases for J; bases not matched to a gene: 8.

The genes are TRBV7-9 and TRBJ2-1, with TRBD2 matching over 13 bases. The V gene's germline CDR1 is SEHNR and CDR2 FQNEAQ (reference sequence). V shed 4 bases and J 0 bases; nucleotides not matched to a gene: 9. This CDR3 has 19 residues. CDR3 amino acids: CASSSPGTSGVTSYNEQFF. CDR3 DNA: TGTGCCAGCAGCTCCCCCGGGACTAGCGGGGTTACCTCCTACAATGAGCAGTTCTTC.

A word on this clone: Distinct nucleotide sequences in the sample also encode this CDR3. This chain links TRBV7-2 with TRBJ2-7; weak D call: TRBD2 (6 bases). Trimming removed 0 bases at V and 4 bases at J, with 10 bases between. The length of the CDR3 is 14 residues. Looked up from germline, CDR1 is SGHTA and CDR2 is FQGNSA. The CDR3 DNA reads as TGTGCCAGCAGCTTAGCCGCTAGCGCTTACGAGCAGTACTTC. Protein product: CASSLAASAYEQYF.

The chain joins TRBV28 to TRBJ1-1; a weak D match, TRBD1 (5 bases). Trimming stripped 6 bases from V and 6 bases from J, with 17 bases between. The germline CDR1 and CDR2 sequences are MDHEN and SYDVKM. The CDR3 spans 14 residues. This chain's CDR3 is CASSPSGMVAEAFF. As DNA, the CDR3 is TGTGCCAGCAGCCCATCAGGGATGGTTGCTGAAGCTTTCTTT.

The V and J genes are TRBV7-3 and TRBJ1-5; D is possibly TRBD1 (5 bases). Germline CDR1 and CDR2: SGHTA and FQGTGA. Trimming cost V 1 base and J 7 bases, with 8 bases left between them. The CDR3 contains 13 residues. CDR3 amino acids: CASSLNGGQPQHF. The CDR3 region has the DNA TGTGCCAGCAGCTTAAACGGGGGGCAGCCCCAGCATTTT.

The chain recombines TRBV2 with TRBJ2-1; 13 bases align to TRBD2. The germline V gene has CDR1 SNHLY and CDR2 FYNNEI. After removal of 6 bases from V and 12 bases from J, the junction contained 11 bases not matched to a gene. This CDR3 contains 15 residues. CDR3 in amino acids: CASSATSGRSVRQFF. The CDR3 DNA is TGTGCCAGCAGCGCGACTAGCGGGAGGTCCGTGAGGCAGTTCTTC.

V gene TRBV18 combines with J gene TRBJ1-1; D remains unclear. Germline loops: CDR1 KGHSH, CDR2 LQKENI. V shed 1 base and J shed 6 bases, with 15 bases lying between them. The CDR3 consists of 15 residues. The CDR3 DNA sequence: TGTGCCAGCTCACCACAGGAGGGCCATGACGCTGAAGCTTTCTTT. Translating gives CASSPQEGHDAEAFF.

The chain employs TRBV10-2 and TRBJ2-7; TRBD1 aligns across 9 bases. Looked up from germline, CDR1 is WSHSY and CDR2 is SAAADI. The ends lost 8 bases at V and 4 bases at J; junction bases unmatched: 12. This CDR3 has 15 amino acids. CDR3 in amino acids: CASSRPGQGIYEQYF. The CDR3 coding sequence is TGCGCCAGCTCTAGACCGGGACAGGGTATTTACGAGCAGTACTTC.

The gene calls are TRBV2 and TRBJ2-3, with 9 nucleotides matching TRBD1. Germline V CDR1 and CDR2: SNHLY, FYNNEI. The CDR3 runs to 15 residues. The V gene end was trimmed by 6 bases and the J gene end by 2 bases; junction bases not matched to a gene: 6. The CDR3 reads CASRRQGVSTDTQYF. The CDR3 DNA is TGTGCCAGCAGGAGACAGGGGGTATCCACAGATACGCAGTATTTT.

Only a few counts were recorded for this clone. CDR3 region: CASSSTRLLTDTQYF. The CDR3 DNA reads TGTGCCAGCAGCTCGACCAGGCTTCTCACAGATACGCAGTATTTT. V gene TRBV5-6 combines with J gene TRBJ2-3, with D unclear. Germline V gives CDR1 SGHDT, CDR2 YYEEEE. V dropped 3 bases and J dropped 2 bases, with 13 bases sitting between them. This CDR3 spans 15 amino acids.

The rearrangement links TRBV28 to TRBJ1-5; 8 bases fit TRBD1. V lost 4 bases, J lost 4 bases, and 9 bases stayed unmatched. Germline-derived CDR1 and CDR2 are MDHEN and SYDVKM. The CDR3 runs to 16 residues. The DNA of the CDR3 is TGTGCCAGCAGTTACTTCACAGGGGGTCGTAATCAGCCCCAGCATTTT. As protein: CASSYFTGGRNQPQHF.

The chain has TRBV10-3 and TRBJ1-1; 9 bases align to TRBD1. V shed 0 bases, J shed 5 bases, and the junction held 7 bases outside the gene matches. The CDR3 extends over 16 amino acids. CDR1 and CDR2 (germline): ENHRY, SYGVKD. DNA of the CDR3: TGTGCCATCAGTGAGTCGCGTACAGGGGGCCGGACTGAAGCTTTCTTT. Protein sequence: CAISESRTGGRTEAFF.

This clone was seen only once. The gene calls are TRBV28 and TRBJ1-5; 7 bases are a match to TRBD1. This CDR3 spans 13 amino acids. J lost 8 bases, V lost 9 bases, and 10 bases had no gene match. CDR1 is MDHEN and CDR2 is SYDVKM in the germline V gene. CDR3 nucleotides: TGTGCCAGTAGGGACAGCTCATGGGAGCCCCAGCATTTT. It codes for CASRDSSWEPQHF.

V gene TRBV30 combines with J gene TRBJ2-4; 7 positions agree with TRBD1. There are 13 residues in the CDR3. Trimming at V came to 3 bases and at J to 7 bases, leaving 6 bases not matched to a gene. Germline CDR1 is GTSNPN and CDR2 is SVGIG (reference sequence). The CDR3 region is CAWRGGGSNIQYF. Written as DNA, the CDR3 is TGTGCCTGGAGAGGGGGCGGAAGTAACATTCAGTACTTC.

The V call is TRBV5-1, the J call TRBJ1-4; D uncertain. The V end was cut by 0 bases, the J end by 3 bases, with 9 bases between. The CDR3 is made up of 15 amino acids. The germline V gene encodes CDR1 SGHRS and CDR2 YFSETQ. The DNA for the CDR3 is TGCGCCAGCAGCTTGGGCCCTATGGCTAATGAAAAACTGTTTTTT. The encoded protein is CASSLGPMANEKLFF.

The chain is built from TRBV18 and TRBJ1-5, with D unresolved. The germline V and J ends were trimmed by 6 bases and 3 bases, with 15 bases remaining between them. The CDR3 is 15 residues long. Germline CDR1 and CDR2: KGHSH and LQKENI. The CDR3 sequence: CASSPEGFYNQPQHF. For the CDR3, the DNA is TGTGCCAGCTCCCCGGAGGGCTTCTACAATCAGCCCCAGCATTTT.

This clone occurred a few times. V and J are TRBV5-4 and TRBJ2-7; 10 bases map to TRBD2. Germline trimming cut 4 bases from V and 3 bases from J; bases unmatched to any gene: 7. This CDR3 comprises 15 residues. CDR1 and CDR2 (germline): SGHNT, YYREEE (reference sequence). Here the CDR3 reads CASSPSGGARYEQYF. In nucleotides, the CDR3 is TGTGCCAGCAGCCCTAGCGGGGGAGCCCGCTACGAGCAGTACTTC.

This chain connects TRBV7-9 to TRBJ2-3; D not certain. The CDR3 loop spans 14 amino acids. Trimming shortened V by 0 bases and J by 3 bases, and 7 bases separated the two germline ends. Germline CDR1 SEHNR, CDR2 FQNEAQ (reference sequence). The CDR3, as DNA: TGTGCCAGCAGCTTAGCTGTTTCAACAGATACGCAGTATTTT. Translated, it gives CASSLAVSTDTQYF.